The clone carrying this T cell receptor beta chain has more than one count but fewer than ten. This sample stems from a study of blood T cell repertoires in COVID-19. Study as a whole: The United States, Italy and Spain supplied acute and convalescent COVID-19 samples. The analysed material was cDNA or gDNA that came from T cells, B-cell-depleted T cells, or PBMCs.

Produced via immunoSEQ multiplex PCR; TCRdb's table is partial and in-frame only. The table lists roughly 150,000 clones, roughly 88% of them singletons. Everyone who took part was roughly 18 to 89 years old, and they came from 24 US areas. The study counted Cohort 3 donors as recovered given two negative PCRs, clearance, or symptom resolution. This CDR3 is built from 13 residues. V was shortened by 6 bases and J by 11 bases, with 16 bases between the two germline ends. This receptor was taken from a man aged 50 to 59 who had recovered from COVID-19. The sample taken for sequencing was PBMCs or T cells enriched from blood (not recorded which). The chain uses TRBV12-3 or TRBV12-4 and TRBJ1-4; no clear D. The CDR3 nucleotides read TGTGCCAGCAGCCGGGTCGAGGGTAGGAAACTGTTTTTT. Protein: CASSRVEGRKLFF.